The 9 T cell receptor beta chains below come from one sample, sequenced in a study of cytomegalovirus exposure and HLA in healthy donors. Assay used: immunoSEQ multiplex PCR; TCRdb lists only in-frame clones, some missing. The sample contains a few hundred thousand clones, under 95% of which appear only once. The sequenced sample was PBMCs. These receptors originate from a young woman in good health and CMV-seronegative.

The chain recombines TRBV9 with TRBJ2-7, with TRBD2 identical over 12 bases. The CDR3 is made up of 17 amino acids. Trimming at V came to 5 bases and at J to 2 bases, leaving 11 bases not matched to a gene. The V gene's germline CDR1 is SGDLS and CDR2 YYNGEE. As DNA, the CDR3 is TGTGCCAGCAGTGGTAAGTGGACTAGCGGGACCCCCTACGAGCAGTACTTC. This codes for CASSGKWTSGTPYEQYF.

The gene calls are TRBV6-5 and TRBJ1-1; possibly TRBD1 for D (5 bases). CDR1 is MNHEY, CDR2 SVGAGI, per germline. There are 11 residues in the CDR3. Trimming left V 2 bases short and J 7 bases short, with 5 bases between. The CDR3 is CASSYDSEAFF. CDR3 bases: TGTGCCAGCAGTTACGACAGTGAAGCTTTCTTT.

This clone was observed a handful of times. The chain employs TRBV28 and TRBJ1-4, with 7 bases fitting TRBD1. V trimming: 7 bases; J trimming: 6 bases; junction bases outside the gene matches: 14. The CDR3 has 16 residues. CDR1 and CDR2 (germline): MDHEN, SYDVKM. CDR3 protein: CASNTQSGGSHEKLFF. The CDR3 nucleotides read TGTGCCAGCAACACCCAATCAGGGGGATCCCATGAAAAACTGTTTTTT.

The J gene is TRBJ2-7, the V gene TRBV7-2; D is ambiguous. The germline V gene has CDR1 SGHTA and CDR2 FQGNSA. The V gene lost 5 bases and the J gene lost 2 bases, with 7 bases spanning the gap. The CDR3 totals 12 residues. CDR3 sequence reads: CASSPDTYEQYF. The DNA of the CDR3 is TGTGCCAGCAGCCCTGACACCTACGAGCAGTACTTC.

The chain combines TRBV28 with TRBJ2-2; TRBD2 agrees at 7 bases. CDR3 length equals 16 residues. Germline V gene sequence: CDR1 MDHEN, CDR2 SYDVKM. With V trimmed by 5 bases and J by 1 base, 7 bases remained unmatched. CDR3 sequence (DNA): TGTGCCAGCAGTGCCTCGAGGACTAGGAACACCGGGGAGCTGTTTTTT. It is translated as CASSASRTRNTGELFF.

V is TRBV11-2 and J is TRBJ2-1, with 7 bases that match TRBD2. The CDR3 totals 13 residues. Trimming at V came to 1 base and at J to 7 bases, leaving 1 base not matched to a gene. Germline V lookup: CDR1 SGHAT, CDR2 FQNNGV. This chain's CDR3 is CASSLVGGNEQFF. The CDR3 nucleotides read TGTGCCAGCAGCTTAGTCGGGGGGAATGAGCAGTTCTTC. Combining the CDR3 with reference TRBV11-2 and TRBJ2-1 gives the whole variable domain EAGVAQSPRYKIIEKRQSVAFWCNPISGHATLYWYQQILGQGPKLLIQFQNNGVVDDSQLPKDRFSAERLKGVDSTLKIQPAKLEDSAVYLCASSLVGGNEQFFGPGTRLTVL.

This clone appeared a few times. This sequence joins TRBV11-2 and TRBJ1-4, with D uncertain. The CDR3 has 14 amino acids. V was shortened by 1 base and J by 7 bases, with 10 bases between the two germline ends. CDR1 is SGHAT, CDR2 FQNNGV, per germline. The CDR3 here is CASSLGGVGEKLFF. As DNA, the CDR3 is TGTGCCAGCAGCTTAGGCGGGGTGGGTGAAAAACTGTTTTTT.

The chain combines TRBV2 with TRBJ2-1; 9 bases agree with TRBD1. V lost 6 bases and J lost 1; bases outside the gene matches: 7. Germline CDR1 SNHLY, CDR2 FYNNEI. This CDR3 is built from 16 residues. Here the CDR3 reads CASRIQGALSYNEQFF. The DNA of the CDR3 is TGTGCCAGCAGGATACAGGGGGCTCTATCCTACAATGAGCAGTTCTTC.

V is TRBV29-1 and J is TRBJ2-1; D remains unclear. The germline CDR1 and CDR2 sequences are SQVTM and ANQGSEA. Trimming shortened V by 5 bases and J by 5 bases, and 16 bases separated the two germline ends. CDR3 length: 14 residues. In nucleotides, the CDR3 is TGCAGCGTTTTGTCCTCAACGGAGAACAATGAGCAGTTCTTC. This sequence encodes CSVLSSTENNEQFF.